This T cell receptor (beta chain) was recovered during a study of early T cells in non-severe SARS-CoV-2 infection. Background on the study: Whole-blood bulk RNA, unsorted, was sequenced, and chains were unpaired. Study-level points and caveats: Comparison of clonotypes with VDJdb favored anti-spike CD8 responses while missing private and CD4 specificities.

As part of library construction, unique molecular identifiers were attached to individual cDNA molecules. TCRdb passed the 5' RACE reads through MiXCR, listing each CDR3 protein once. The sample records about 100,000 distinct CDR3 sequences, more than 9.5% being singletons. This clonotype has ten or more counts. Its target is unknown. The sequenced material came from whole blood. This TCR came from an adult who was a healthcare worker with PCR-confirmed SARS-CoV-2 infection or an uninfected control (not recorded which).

Here the CDR3 DNA reads TGCAGTGCCCCGGGACTAGCGGGAGGGCCGAAAAACGAGCAGTACTTC. Its translation: CSAPGLAGGPKNEQYF. The chain is built from TRBV20-1 and TRBJ2-7; 16 nucleotides align to TRBD2. The CDR3 spans 16 residues. Germline-derived CDR1 and CDR2 are DFQATT and SNEGSKA (reference sequence). The J segment lost 5 bases and the V segment lost 6 bases, leaving 10 bases of the junction unmatched.